What follows is one TCR beta chain and its context. The antigen remains undetermined. This entry belongs to a study of cytomegalovirus exposure and HLA in healthy donors. Findings and caveats of the study: Earlier analysis looked at TCR beta V segments, and most were productive about 87% or about 30% of the time.

CDR1 is SGHDT, CDR2 YYEEEE, per germline. This CDR3 is 16 amino acids long. The PCR contained 60 Vbeta and 13 Jbeta primers. The repertoire was sequenced with immunoSEQ multiplex PCR; TCRdb's copy has only in-frame clones and lacks some. The sample lists over 110,000 clones; approximately 84% were seen once. Sequencing input: PBMCs. This TCR was sampled from a woman in her sixties or seventies in good health and CMV-seropositive. The rearrangement uses TRBV5-6 and TRBJ2-5, with D unresolved. TRBJ2-7 explains the end of the DNA better; the J call may be wrong. The CDR3 sequence: CASSLASQAKPYEQYF. The CDR3 bases are TGTGCCAGCAGCTTGGCCAGCCAGGCCAAGCCCTACGAGCAGTACTTC.